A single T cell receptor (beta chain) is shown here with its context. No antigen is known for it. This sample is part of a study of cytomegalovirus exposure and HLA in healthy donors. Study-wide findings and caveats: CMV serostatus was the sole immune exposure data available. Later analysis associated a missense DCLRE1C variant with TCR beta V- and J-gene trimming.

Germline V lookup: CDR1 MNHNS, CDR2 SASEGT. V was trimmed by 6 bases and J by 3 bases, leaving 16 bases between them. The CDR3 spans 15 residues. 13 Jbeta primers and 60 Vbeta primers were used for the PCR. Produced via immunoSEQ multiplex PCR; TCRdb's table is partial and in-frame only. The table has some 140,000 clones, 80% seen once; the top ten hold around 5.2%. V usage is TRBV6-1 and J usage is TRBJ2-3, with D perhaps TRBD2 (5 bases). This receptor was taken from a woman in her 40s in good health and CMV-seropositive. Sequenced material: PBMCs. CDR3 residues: CASRPILAGTDTQYF. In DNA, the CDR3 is TGTGCCAGCAGACCTATTCTAGCTGGTACAGATACGCAGTATTTT.